The 28 T cell receptor beta chains reported below all come from one sample, sequenced in a study of siplizumab effects on memory and regulatory T cells. Produced via immunoSEQ multiplex PCR; TCRdb's table is partial and in-frame only. The sample records about 18,000 clones, around 42% being singletons. Coculturing of the mixed lymphocyte reaction cells was performed at 37°C for around 6 days. These TCRs' antigens remain unknown. The material sequenced was CFSE-low (dividing) CD4+ T cells sorted from an allogeneic mixed lymphocyte reaction. These TCRs come from a human donor in good health; the cells came from an allogeneic mixed lymphocyte reaction.

This clone was detected only a few times. The V call is TRBV6-5, the J call TRBJ2-6; D remains ambiguous. Trimming took 0 bases from V and 0 from J, leaving 6 bases between them. Germline V gives CDR1 MNHEY, CDR2 SVGAGI. The CDR3 covers 16 residues. CDR3 in amino acids: CASSYSIPSGANVLTF. In DNA, the CDR3 is TGTGCCAGCAGTTACTCAATTCCCTCTGGGGCCAACGTCCTGACTTTC.

This sequence joins TRBV9 and TRBJ1-6, with D possibly being TRBD1 (6 bases). This CDR3 has 17 residues. V dropped 3 bases and J dropped 6 bases, with 19 bases sitting between them. Germline V gives CDR1 SGDLS, CDR2 YYNGEE. The CDR3 sequence: CASSAALKGQTNSPLHF. The CDR3, as DNA: TGTGCCAGCAGCGCAGCCTTAAAAGGACAGACTAATTCACCCCTCCACTTT.

The chain uses TRBV5-5 and TRBJ2-3; 7 nucleotides match TRBD1. Germline V gives CDR1 SGHKS, CDR2 YYEKEE (reference sequence). V lost 2 bases, J lost 4 bases, and 4 bases stayed unmatched. The CDR3 totals 14 residues. CDR3 in DNA: TGTGCCAGCAGCTTCGGGACAGCCCCAGATACGCAGTATTTT. Encoded protein: CASSFGTAPDTQYF.

In its sample, this clone ranks as medium-sized (0.01 to 0.1%). The V call is TRBV28, the J call TRBJ1-5; D remains ambiguous. Trimming shortened V by 5 bases and J by 5 bases, and 7 bases separated the two germline ends. This CDR3 region has 12 residues. The germline V gene has CDR1 MDHEN and CDR2 SYDVKM. CDR3 bases: TGTGCCAGCAGTACCCTTCATCAGCCCCAGCATTTT. Its translation: CASSTLHQPQHF. Complete variable domain (other parts from reference TRBV28 and TRBJ1-5): DVKVTQSSRYLVKRTGEKVFLECVQDMDHENMFWYRQDPGLGLRLIYFSYDVKMKEKGDIPEGYSVSREKKERFSLILESASTNQTSMYLCASSTLHQPQHFGDGTRLSIL.

On this clone itself: The sample carries other DNA sequences with the same CDR3. This chain joins TRBV18 and TRBJ1-2; possible D gene TRBD1, 5 bases. Germline V gene sequence: CDR1 KGHSH, CDR2 LQKENI. CDR3 length equals 12 residues. V gave up 1 base and J gave up 12 bases, with 12 bases separating them. CDR3 sequence: CASSPRQGDDTF. The CDR3 DNA follows: TGTGCCAGCTCACCACGCCAGGGAGATGACACCTTC.

This clone was observed a handful of times. V is TRBV7-9 and J is TRBJ2-3; 7 bases line up with TRBD2. This CDR3 has 13 residues. V gave up 2 bases and J gave up 6 bases; unmatched junction bases: 2. In germline, CDR1 is SEHNR, CDR2 FQNEAQ (reference sequence). CDR3 sequence: CASSLNGRDTQYF. In nucleotides, the CDR3 is TGTGCCAGCAGCTTAAACGGGAGGGATACGCAGTATTTT.

V is TRBV11-2 and J is TRBJ1-5; D unclear. This CDR3 spans 13 amino acids. V was clipped by 1 base and J by 5 bases, with 6 bases between them. Germline V gene sequence: CDR1 SGHAT, CDR2 FQNNGV. CDR3 DNA: TGTGCCAGCAGCTTAGTCGGGGATCAGCCCCAGCATTTT. Translated: CASSLVGDQPQHF.

Sample share makes this clone medium-sized. The same CDR3 can be traced to other DNA sequences in this sample. V gene TRBV2 combines with J gene TRBJ1-5; TRBD1 aligns across 9 bases. Losses at the gene ends were 4 bases for V and 2 bases for J; bases not matched to a gene: 0. This CDR3 spans 14 amino acids. Germline CDR1 is SNHLY and CDR2 is FYNNEI. The CDR3 nucleotides are TGTGCCAGCAGTGGGACAGGGGGCAATCAGCCCCAGCATTTT. It encodes CASSGTGGNQPQHF.

This sequence joins TRBV7-8 and TRBJ2-3; TRBD2 matches at 9 bases. Germline values: CDR1 SGHVS, CDR2 FQNEAQ. V lost 5 bases, J lost 5 bases, and 11 bases stayed unmatched. The CDR3 has 16 residues. CDR3 DNA: TGTGCCAGCAGCACCCCCTTAGCGGGGGCTAGAGATACGCAGTATTTT. It translates to CASSTPLAGARDTQYF.

The rearrangement uses TRBV5-4 and TRBJ2-5; 7 bases fit TRBD1. In germline, CDR1 is SGHNT, CDR2 YYREEE (reference sequence). After removal of 0 bases from V and 8 bases from J, the junction contained 4 bases not matched to a gene. The CDR3 loop spans 13 amino acids. CDR3 region: CASSLGTGSTQYF. The DNA of the CDR3 is TGTGCCAGCAGCTTGGGGACAGGCTCTACCCAGTACTTC. Combining the CDR3 with reference TRBV5-4 and TRBJ2-5 gives the whole variable domain ETGVTQSPTHLIKTRGQQVTLRCSSQSGHNTVSWYQQALGQGPQFIFQYYREEENGRGNFPPRFSGLQFPNYSSELNVNALELDDSALYLCASSLGTGSTQYFGPGTRLLVL.

The V and J genes are TRBV28 and TRBJ2-7; 7 bases match TRBD1. V dropped 4 bases and J dropped 2; count of bases not matched to a gene: 2. The CDR3 runs 13 residues. In germline, CDR1 is MDHEN, CDR2 SYDVKM. CDR3 coding DNA: TGTGCCAGCAGTTCAGGGGGTCCCTACGAGCAGTACTTC. This encodes CASSSGGPYEQYF. The whole variable domain, filled in from reference TRBV28 and TRBJ2-7, reads DVKVTQSSRYLVKRTGEKVFLECVQDMDHENMFWYRQDPGLGLRLIYFSYDVKMKEKGDIPEGYSVSREKKERFSLILESASTNQTSMYLCASSSGGPYEQYFGPGTRLTVT.

This clone was counted only a few times. The V and J genes are TRBV6-6 and TRBJ1-2, with 10 bases lining up with TRBD1. The J segment lost 8 bases and the V segment lost 2 bases, leaving 8 bases of the junction unmatched. The CDR3 loop spans 15 amino acids. Germline lookup yields CDR1 MNHNY and CDR2 SVGAGI (reference sequence). The CDR3 nucleotides read TGTGCCAGCAGTTACCCCAGGGACAGGGGTAACGGCTACACCTTC. As protein: CASSYPRDRGNGYTF.

This clone is categorized as medium-sized. The J gene is TRBJ2-4, the V gene TRBV6-6, with D perhaps matching TRBD2 (5 bases). The V gene lost 0 bases and the J gene lost 9 bases, with 6 bases spanning the gap. There are 12 residues in the CDR3. Germline-derived CDR1 and CDR2 are MNHNY and SVGAGI (reference sequence). The chain's CDR3 is CASSYSEGIQYF. The CDR3 nucleotides are TGTGCCAGCAGTTACTCAGAGGGCATTCAGTACTTC.

The V gene is TRBV7-2, the J gene TRBJ2-3; 7 bases are shared with TRBD1. In germline, CDR1 is SGHTA, CDR2 FQGNSA. The CDR3 spans 14 residues. Trimming took 5 bases from V and 0 from J; bases not matched to a gene: 2. CDR3 residues: CASSADRSTDTQYF. Written as DNA, the CDR3 is TGTGCCAGCAGCGCGGACAGGAGCACAGATACGCAGTATTTT.

This chain links TRBV29-1 with TRBJ1-5, with 7 bases aligning to TRBD1. The CDR3 is 15 amino acids. V dropped 4 bases and J dropped 2; count of bases not matched to a gene: 8. Germline V gene lookup returns CDR1 SQVTM and CDR2 ANQGSEA. CDR3 nucleotides: TGCAGCGTTGGGGGGCCAGGGGGAGGCAATCAGCCCCAGCATTTT. It encodes CSVGGPGGGNQPQHF.

V gene TRBV5-4 combines with J gene TRBJ2-3; 8 bases map to TRBD2. The CDR3 loop spans 14 amino acids. With 4 bases clipped from V and 4 bases from J, the junction kept 5 bases outside the gene matches. Germline V CDR1 and CDR2: SGHNT, YYREEE (reference sequence). The CDR3 region is CASSLGTRADTQYF. In DNA form, the CDR3 reads TGTGCCAGCAGCCTAGGGACTAGGGCAGATACGCAGTATTTT.

This chain uses TRBV6-9 with TRBJ2-1; unclear D gene. This CDR3 has 14 amino acids. The V and J ends lost 3 bases and 9 bases respectively, with 15 bases between them. In germline, CDR1 is MNHGY, CDR2 SVAAGI. CDR3 DNA sequence: TGTGCCAGCAGTTACTCGTCCGCCTTGGGTGAGCAGTTCTTC. Amino acids: CASSYSSALGEQFF.

A few counts support this clone. This chain joins TRBV6-5 and TRBJ1-2; 12 bases line up with TRBD1. The CDR3 runs 15 residues. The J segment lost 7 bases and the V segment lost 3 bases, leaving 6 bases of the junction unmatched. Germline CDR1 MNHEY, CDR2 SVGAGI. The CDR3 sequence is CASSYGTGGAGGYTF. The CDR3 DNA reads as TGTGCCAGCAGTTATGGGACAGGGGGCGCAGGTGGCTACACCTTC.

This clone showed up just a few times. This chain uses TRBV18 with TRBJ2-4, with D possibly TRBD2 on 6 matching bases. The CDR3 has 17 amino acids. Trimming cost V 2 bases and J 1 base, with 15 bases left between them. CDR1 KGHSH and CDR2 LQKENI come from the germline V gene. The CDR3 bases are TGTGCCAGCTCACCAATTTCGGGGGTATTGGCCAAAAACATTCAGTACTTC. Amino acids: CASSPISGVLAKNIQYF.

A few counts support this clone. The chain links TRBV6-1 to TRBJ2-6; D unclear. V was clipped by 10 bases and J by 0 bases, with 7 bases between them. Germline CDR1 MNHNS, CDR2 SASEGT. The CDR3 is made up of 13 amino acids. The CDR3 DNA reads TGTGCCATCGAGAGCTCTGGGGCCAACGTCCTGACTTTC. Its protein product is CAIESSGANVLTF.

This clone was counted only a few times. The chain employs TRBV7-7 and TRBJ2-7; 8 nucleotides align to TRBD1. The CDR3 contains 13 residues. The germline V gene has CDR1 SSHAT and CDR2 FNYEAQ (reference sequence). V gave up 3 bases and J gave up 6 bases; unmatched junction bases: 4. CDR3 in DNA: TGTGCCAGCAGCTTTGACAGGGGCTCCGAGCAGTACTTC. It encodes CASSFDRGSEQYF. Drawing the rest from reference TRBV7-7 and TRBJ2-7, the complete variable domain is GAGVSQSPRYKVTKRGQDVTLRCDPISSHATLYWYQQALGQGPEFLTYFNYEAQPDKSGLPSDRFSAERPEGSISTLTIQRTEQRDSAMYRCASSFDRGSEQYFGPGTRLTVT.

This clone was found a few times. The chain uses TRBV2 and TRBJ2-5; D remains unclear. V lost 5 bases, J lost 1 base, and 2 bases lay in between. Germline V CDR1 and CDR2: SNHLY, FYNNEI. The CDR3 has 11 residues. CDR3 loop: CASSLQETQYF. CDR3 nucleotide sequence: TGTGCCAGCAGTCTCCAAGAGACCCAGTACTTC.

V gene TRBV6-6 combines with J gene TRBJ2-7; D not certain. The germline V gene encodes CDR1 MNHNY and CDR2 SVGAGI (reference sequence). V lost 0 bases and J lost 4, with 7 bases in between. The CDR3 spans 13 residues. The CDR3 DNA reads as TGTGCCAGCAGTTACTCTCGACGATACGAGCAGTACTTC. Protein: CASSYSRRYEQYF.

This chain connects TRBV11-2 to TRBJ2-3, with a tentative D call TRBD2 (6 bases). V lost 0 bases and J 6 bases, leaving 7 bases between the germline ends. Germline V gene lookup returns CDR1 SGHAT and CDR2 FQNNGV. The CDR3 has 13 residues. CDR3 in amino acids: CASSLDRGDTQYF. CDR3 DNA: TGTGCCAGCAGCTTAGATCGGGGGGATACGCAGTATTTT.

The V call is TRBV7-2, the J call TRBJ2-5; no clear D. CDR1 is SGHTA and CDR2 is FQGNSA in the germline V gene. Trimming cost V 0 bases and J 4 bases, with 3 bases left between them. The CDR3 consists of 12 residues. The CDR3 sequence is CASSLAGETQYF. The CDR3, as DNA: TGTGCCAGCAGCTTAGCGGGAGAGACCCAGTACTTC.

The chain employs TRBV28 and TRBJ1-1; weak D call: TRBD1 (5 bases). CDR1 and CDR2 from the germline V gene are MDHEN and SYDVKM. The germline V and J ends were trimmed by 6 bases and 1 base, with 12 bases remaining between them. The CDR3 extends over 14 amino acids. The CDR3 DNA reads as TGTGCCAGCAGCTCGGGGGGTTCGAACACTGAAGCTTTCTTT. This gives the protein CASSSGGSNTEAFF.

On this clone itself: This may be a read error: a much more frequent sequence differs by one nucleotide. The chain uses TRBV5-4 and TRBJ2-3; D perhaps matches TRBD1 (5 bases). The CDR3 is made up of 16 amino acids. Germline V gene sequence: CDR1 SGHNT, CDR2 YYREEE (reference sequence). CDR3 sequence: CASSLVTNPDTGTQYF. For the CDR3, the DNA is TGTGCCAGCAGCTTGGTAACAAATCCTGACACAGGTACGCAGTATTTT. Full variable domain (missing parts from reference TRBV5-4 and TRBJ2-3): ETGVTQSPTHLIKTRGQQVTLRCSSQSGHNTVSWYQQALGQGPQFIFQYYREEENGRGNFPPRFSGLQFPNYSSELNVNALELDDSALYLCASSLVTNPDTGTQYFGPGTRLTVL.

In the case of this clone: One base away lies a much larger clone, so this may be a sequencing read error. Other DNA sequences in this sample translate to the same CDR3. The chain is built from TRBV2 and TRBJ1-5; 8 bases fit TRBD1. The length of the CDR3 is 14 residues. Trimming at V came to 4 bases and at J to 3 bases, leaving 2 bases not matched to a gene. CDR1 SNHLY and CDR2 FYNNEI come from the germline V gene. CDR3 sequence reads: CASSVGQDNQPQHF. CDR3 nucleotide sequence: TGTGCCAGCAGTGTGGGACAGGACAATCAGCCCCAGCATTTT.